The 20 T cell receptor beta chains listed next were all sequenced from one sample in a study of T cell repertoires in cytomegalovirus infection. From the reads, TCRdb called clonotypes with MiXCR, one entry per CDR3 protein. The sample holds approximately 1,000,000 distinct CDR3 sequences, under 40% seen once. Their specific antigens are unknown. Here the sequenced sample was cultured CD8+ T cells from PBMCs, taken from culture after CMV antigen stimulation. The receptors here all came from a human donor in good health (CMV status not recorded). Some clones in this sample may be carry-over from other donors' samples.

The chain recombines TRBV7-9 with TRBJ1-1; D gene unclear. The germline gives CDR1 SEHNR, CDR2 FQNEAQ (reference sequence). The CDR3 length is 12 residues. The germline V and J ends were trimmed by 5 bases and 6 bases, with 10 bases remaining between them. In DNA, the CDR3 is TGTGCCAGCAGCCAAAGGGTTTCTGAAGCTTTCTTT. Translated, it gives CASSQRVSEAFF.

The CDR3 loop reads CASSPRDQGTTEAFF. CDR3 DNA sequence: TGTGCCAGCAGCCCTAGGGACCAGGGGACCACTGAAGCTTTCTTT. This chain joins TRBV7-6 and TRBJ1-1; possibly TRBD1 for D (6 bases). V lost 5 bases, J lost 4 bases, and 17 bases lay in between. Germline V gene lookup returns CDR1 SGHVS and CDR2 FNYEAQ. This CDR3 has 15 amino acids. The whole variable domain, remainder taken from reference TRBV7-6 and TRBJ1-1, is GAGVSQSPRYKVTKRGQDVALRCDPISGHVSLYWYRQALGQGPEFLTYFNYEAQQDKSGLPNDRFSAERPEGSISTLTIQRTEQRDSAMYRCASSPRDQGTTEAFFGQGTRLTVV.

Notes on this clonotype: A read error may produce the germline difference seen at one junction end. The genes are TRBV5-4 and TRBJ2-2, with TRBD1 matching over 12 bases. CDR3 length equals 16 residues. Germline V gives CDR1 SGHNT, CDR2 YYREEE (reference sequence). The CDR3, as DNA: TGTGCCAGCAGCTTTCCGGGACAGGGGGCGCCCGGTGAGCTGTTTTTT. Translated: CASSFPGQGAPGELFF. Full variable domain (missing parts from reference TRBV5-4 and TRBJ2-2): ETGVTQSPTHLIKTRGQQVTLRCSSQSGHNTVSWYQQALGQGPQFIFQYYREEENGRGNFPPRFSGLQFPNYSSELNVNALELDDSALYLCASSFPGQGAPGELFFGEGSRLTVL.

This sequence joins TRBV2 and TRBJ2-4; 11 bases agree with TRBD1. The CDR3 sequence is 17 residues long. Germline assignment: CDR1 SNHLY and CDR2 FYNNEI. The trim removed 7 bases at V and 0 bases at J, leaving 8 bases unmatched. The CDR3 sequence is CASKGQGDQLAKNIQYF. CDR3 in DNA: TGTGCCAGCAAGGGACAGGGGGACCAATTAGCCAAAAACATTCAGTACTTC.

This clonotype was observed a few times. The chain links TRBV7-3 to TRBJ1-1; the D gene is possibly TRBD1 (6 bases). Germline CDR1 is SGHTA and CDR2 is FQGTGA. Trimming removed 4 bases at V and 1 base at J, with 13 bases between. The CDR3 loop spans 15 amino acids. The CDR3 loop is CASSSHRDGNTEAFF. The DNA of the CDR3 is TGTGCCAGCAGCTCACACAGGGATGGGAACACTGAAGCTTTCTTT.

In its sample, this clonotype was seen many times. The rearrangement joins TRBV6-5 to TRBJ2-1, with D perhaps TRBD2 (6 bases). There are 14 residues in the CDR3. Germline V gives CDR1 MNHEY, CDR2 SVGAGI. Trimming took off 2 bases at V and 7 bases at J, with 12 bases between the two ends. The CDR3 DNA is TGTGCCAGCAGTTACCCGGGACTGTTAAATGAGCAGTTCTTC. This gives the protein CASSYPGLLNEQFF.

The CDR3 bases are TGTGCCAGCAGTAAACGACAGTGGAACACTGAAGCTTTCTTT. Amino acid sequence: CASSKRQWNTEAFF. V usage is TRBV6-2 or TRBV6-3 and J usage is TRBJ1-1; TRBD1 might be the D (5 bases). CDR3 size: 14 residues. Germline values: CDR1 MNHEY, CDR2 SVGEGT. The ends were cut back, 5 bases at V and 1 base at J, with 11 bases in the middle.

This clonotype was detected ten times or more. The gene calls are TRBV12-5 and TRBJ2-3; perhaps TRBD2 as D (7 bases). Per the germline V gene, CDR1 is LGHNT and CDR2 is FRNRAP. The V and J ends lost 3 bases and 3 bases respectively, with 16 bases between them. CDR3 length: 16 residues. This chain's CDR3 is CASGFNREGHTDTQYF. The DNA for the CDR3 is TGTGCTAGTGGTTTCAACAGGGAGGGCCATACAGATACGCAGTATTTT.

This chain connects TRBV12-5 to TRBJ1-2, with TRBD1 as a possible D gene (6 bases). Germline values: CDR1 LGHNT, CDR2 FRNRAP. Trimming stripped 7 bases from V and 2 bases from J, with 14 bases between. The CDR3 totals 14 residues. CDR3 bases: TGTGCTAGTGCCGGGGTCACAGGGAACTATGGCTACACCTTC. The encoded protein is CASAGVTGNYGYTF.

V is TRBV4-3 and J is TRBJ2-3; 7 bases are a match to TRBD2. V lost 6 bases to trimming and J lost 1 base; unmatched junction nucleotides: 10. There are 16 residues in the CDR3. CDR1 is LGHNA, CDR2 YSLEER, per germline. The chain's CDR3 is CASSPEELAGTDTQYF. The CDR3 region has the DNA TGCGCCAGCAGTCCTGAAGAGCTAGCGGGCACAGATACGCAGTATTTT.

In this sample, this clonotype turned up a few times. The chain couples TRBV4-1 to TRBJ2-1; 9 bases line up with TRBD1. J lost 6 bases, V lost 4 bases, and 7 bases had no gene match. CDR1 and CDR2 from the germline V gene are MGHRA and YSYEKL. This CDR3 is 15 amino acids long. The CDR3 DNA reads TGCGCCAGCAGCCTCGGCCGGACAGGGGTCAATGAGCAGTTCTTC. It yields the protein CASSLGRTGVNEQFF.

CDR3 loop: CASSLTSGIEKLFF. In DNA, the CDR3 is TGTGCCAGCAGCTTAACCTCAGGGATTGAAAAACTGTTTTTT. The chain carries TRBV7-8 and TRBJ1-4; possibly TRBD1 for D (5 bases). Germline CDR1 is SGHVS and CDR2 is FQNEAQ. There are 14 residues in the CDR3. Trimming removed 2 bases from V and 7 bases from J, with 11 bases in between.

The V call is TRBV12-3 or TRBV12-4, the J call TRBJ1-4; D unclear. The length of the CDR3 is 13 residues. V lost 3 bases, J lost 10 bases, and 12 bases lay in between. DNA for the CDR3: TGTGCCAGCAGTTTCAGAGCGAGAGGAAAACTGTTTTTT. This sequence encodes CASSFRARGKLFF.

The rearrangement joins TRBV2 to TRBJ2-3; 13 bases are a match to TRBD2. Losses at the gene ends were 8 bases for V and 2 bases for J; bases not matched to a gene: 7. The CDR3 loop spans 16 amino acids. Germline V gene sequence: CDR1 SNHLY, CDR2 FYNNEI. The CDR3: CASGLGTSGTTDTQYF. CDR3 sequence (DNA): TGTGCCAGCGGCCTTGGGACTAGCGGGACCACAGATACGCAGTATTTT.

About this clonotype: The junction does not match germline at one end; this may be a read error. The J gene is TRBJ2-1, the V gene TRBV4-1; possible D gene TRBD1, 5 bases. Germline V gene lookup returns CDR1 MGHRA and CDR2 YSYEKL. This CDR3 has 16 residues. The CDR3 nucleotides are TGTGCCAGCAGCCAAGAAGGGCAGGGCTACTACAATGAGCAGTTCTTC. Its protein is CASSQEGQGYYNEQFF.

As regards this clonotype: A junction end diverges from the germline sequence, so it may reflect a read error. The J gene is TRBJ1-1, the V gene TRBV12-3 or TRBV12-4, with D perhaps matching TRBD1 (5 bases). This CDR3 contains 12 residues. CDR3 sequence: CASRGVELICIF. In nucleotides, the CDR3 is TGTGCCAGCAGAGGGGTGGAGCTCATTTGTATCTTT.

The chain employs TRBV4-1 and TRBJ1-2, with D hard to call. Germline CDR1 is MGHRA and CDR2 is YSYEKL. CDR3 size: 17 residues. V was trimmed by 0 bases and J by 4 bases, leaving 18 bases between them. This CDR3 reads CASSQESPVRDPYGYTF. Here the CDR3 DNA reads TGCGCCAGCAGCCAAGAGAGCCCTGTCCGAGATCCCTATGGCTACACCTTC.

The V call is TRBV5-6, the J call TRBJ2-1; a possible D gene is TRBD1 (6 bases). CDR1 is SGHDT and CDR2 is YYEEEE in the germline V gene. The CDR3 contains 15 residues. The germline V and J ends were trimmed by 4 bases and 4 bases, with 15 bases remaining between them. The CDR3 loop is CASSGATGSYNEQFF. The CDR3 region has the DNA TGTGCCAGCAGCGGGGCCACAGGGAGTTACAATGAGCAGTTCTTC. The variable domain in full, completed from reference TRBV5-6 and TRBJ2-1, reads DAGVTQSPTHLIKTRGQQVTLRCSPKSGHDTVSWYQQALGQGPQFIFQYYEEEERQRGNFPDRFSGHQFPNYSSELNVNALLLGDSALYLCASSGATGSYNEQFFGPGTRLTVL.

The chain carries TRBV27 and TRBJ1-1; no definite D call. Germline V gene data show CDR1 as MNHEY and CDR2 as SMNVEV (reference sequence). The V end lost 5 bases, the J end lost 1 base, and 14 bases lay between the germline ends. The CDR3 is 15 residues long. The CDR3 here is CASSHLQTTNTEAFF. For the CDR3, the DNA is TGTGCCAGCAGTCACTTACAGACGACGAACACTGAAGCTTTCTTT.

This chain connects TRBV13 to TRBJ2-1, with TRBD1 as a possible D gene (5 bases). Trimming removed 3 bases from V and 4 bases from J, with 16 bases in between. This CDR3 spans 16 amino acids. Germline CDR1 is PRHDT and CDR2 is FYEKMQ (reference sequence). CDR3 sequence (DNA): TGTGCCAGCAGCTTCAGTGCAGGGCCTCCATACAATGAGCAGTTCTTC. Protein: CASSFSAGPPYNEQFF.